One and the same sample provided the 9 T cell receptor beta chains below, sequenced in a study of vaccination and CD4 T cells after COVID-19. Sequenced with the Oncomine TCR Beta short-read assay was DNA taken from cultured CD4+ T cells. In TCRdb, the PCR reads were re-called with MiXCR into one record per CDR3 protein. The sample includes approximately 6,000 distinct CDR3 sequences, around a third of them seen just once. Treatment noted: approximately 9-day PBMC culture with coronavirus spike peptide pools or control peptides (ViraFEST assay). CD4+ T lymphocytes from the unexposed donor were collected before the COVID-19 pandemic (2011-2018). No antigen is known for these receptors. The sequenced sample consisted of CD4+ T cells from blood, cultured in vitro. These receptors were obtained from a human donor in good health.

In its sample, this clonotype was seen a few times. The chain is built from TRBV18 and TRBJ1-5; the D gene is possibly TRBD1 (5 bases). The germline V gene encodes CDR1 KGHSH and CDR2 LQKENI. Trimming removed 3 bases at V and 5 bases at J, with 20 bases between. The CDR3 runs 17 residues. CDR3 bases: TGTGCCAGCTCACCTCGTGGGGGTTCAGCAATCGATCAGCCCCAGCATTTT. It encodes CASSPRGGSAIDQPQHF.

The chain employs TRBV19 and TRBJ2-1, with 12 positions matching TRBD2. From germline, CDR1 is LNHDA and CDR2 SQIVND (reference sequence). Trimming cost V 9 bases and J 6 bases; bases outside gene matches: 12. The CDR3 is made up of 16 amino acids. The CDR3 region has the DNA TGTGCCAGCTTACCTCAACTAGCGGGGGGTCCCAATGAGCAGTTCTTC. This sequence encodes CASLPQLAGGPNEQFF.

V gene TRBV30 combines with J gene TRBJ1-5, with no clear D. The germline V gene has CDR1 GTSNPN and CDR2 SVGIG (reference sequence). V shed 4 bases and J shed 4 bases, with 8 bases lying between them. The CDR3 loop spans 12 amino acids. The CDR3 reads CAWTTENQPQHF. CDR3 bases: TGTGCCTGGACGACGGAGAATCAGCCCCAGCATTTT.

The chain's CDR3 is CASSQDEGGLTRGTQYF. CDR3 nucleotide sequence: TGTGCCAGCAGCCAAGATGAAGGGGGGTTAACAAGAGGGACCCAGTACTTC. V usage is TRBV4-2 and J usage is TRBJ2-5; D is possibly TRBD1 or TRBD2 (6 bases each). The CDR3 runs 17 residues. V dropped 0 bases and J dropped 7 bases, with 21 bases sitting between them. Germline loops: CDR1 LGHNA, CDR2 YNFKEQ.

The chain carries TRBV10-3 and TRBJ1-2, with D maybe TRBD1 (5 bases). Trimming left V 6 bases short and J 5 bases short, with 16 bases between. The CDR3 is made up of 14 amino acids. The germline CDR1 and CDR2 sequences are ENHRY and SYGVKD. DNA for the CDR3: TGTGCCATCAGCGGGGACCAGGGCCTTTATGGCTACACCTTC. Protein sequence: CAISGDQGLYGYTF.

The rearrangement links TRBV14 to TRBJ1-1; D is uncertain. Germline CDR1 reads SGHDN; CDR2 reads FVKESK. CDR3 size: 11 residues. V was clipped by 4 bases and J by 7 bases, with 7 bases between them. The CDR3 DNA is TGTGCCAGCAGCCGGGAATTTGAAGCTTTCTTT. Protein sequence: CASSREFEAFF.

The chain combines TRBV5-8 with TRBJ1-5; no clear D. Between the trimmed V and J ends, which lost 0 bases and 2 bases, there was a span of 12 bases. CDR3 length: 16 residues. The V gene's germline CDR1 is SGHTS and CDR2 YDEGEE. This CDR3 reads CASSLGAYSGNQPQHF. The CDR3 nucleotides read TGTGCCAGCAGCTTGGGGGCCTATTCAGGCAATCAGCCCCAGCATTTT.

This clonotype turned up a few times. The V call is TRBV19, the J call TRBJ1-1; D is uncertain. This CDR3 region has 13 residues. From germline, CDR1 is LNHDA and CDR2 SQIVND (reference sequence). Trimming removed 4 bases from V and 7 bases from J, with 13 bases in between. CDR3 sequence (DNA): TGTGCCAGTAGTACGGTGGGAGGGCTTGAAGCTTTCTTT. Translated, it gives CASSTVGGLEAFF.

The rearrangement uses TRBV2 and TRBJ2-7, with TRBD2 matching 9 bases. The CDR3 loop spans 12 amino acids. Germline trimming cut 7 bases from V and 4 bases from J; bases unmatched to any gene: 2. From germline, CDR1 is SNHLY and CDR2 FYNNEI. The CDR3 sequence: CASKAGGYEQYF. The DNA for the CDR3 is TGTGCCAGCAAAGCGGGGGGATACGAGCAGTACTTC.